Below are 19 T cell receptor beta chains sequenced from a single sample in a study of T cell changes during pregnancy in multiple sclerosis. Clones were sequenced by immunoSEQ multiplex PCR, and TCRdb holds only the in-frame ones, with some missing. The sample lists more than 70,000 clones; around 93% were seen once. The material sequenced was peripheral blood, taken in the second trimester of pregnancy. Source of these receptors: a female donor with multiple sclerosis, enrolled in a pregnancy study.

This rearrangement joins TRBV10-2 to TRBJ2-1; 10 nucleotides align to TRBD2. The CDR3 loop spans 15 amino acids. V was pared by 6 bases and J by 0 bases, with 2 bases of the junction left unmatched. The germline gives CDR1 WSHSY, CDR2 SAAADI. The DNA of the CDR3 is TGCGCCAGCAGATTAGCGGGGGGCTCCTACAATGAGCAGTTCTTC. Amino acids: CASRLAGGSYNEQFF.

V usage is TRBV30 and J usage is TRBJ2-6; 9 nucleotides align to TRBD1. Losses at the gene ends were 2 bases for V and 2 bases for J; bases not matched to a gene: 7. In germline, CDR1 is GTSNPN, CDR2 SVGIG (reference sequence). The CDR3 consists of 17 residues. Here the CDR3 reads CAWSRPGTGTGANVLTF. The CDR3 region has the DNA TGTGCCTGGAGTCGTCCCGGGACAGGGACTGGGGCCAACGTCCTGACTTTC.

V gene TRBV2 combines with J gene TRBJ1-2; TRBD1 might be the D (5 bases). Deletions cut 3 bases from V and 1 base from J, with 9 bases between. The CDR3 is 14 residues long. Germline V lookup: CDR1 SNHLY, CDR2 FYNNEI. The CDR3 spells CASSDTGFNYGYTF. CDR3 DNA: TGTGCCAGCAGTGATACAGGCTTTAACTATGGCTACACCTTC.

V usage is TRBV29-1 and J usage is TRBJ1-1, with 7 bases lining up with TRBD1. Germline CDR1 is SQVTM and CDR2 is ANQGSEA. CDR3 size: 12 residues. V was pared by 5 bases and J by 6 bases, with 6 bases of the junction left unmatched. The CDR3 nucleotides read TGCAGCGTTTCTACAGGGGAGGCTGAAGCTTTCTTT. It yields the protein CSVSTGEAEAFF.

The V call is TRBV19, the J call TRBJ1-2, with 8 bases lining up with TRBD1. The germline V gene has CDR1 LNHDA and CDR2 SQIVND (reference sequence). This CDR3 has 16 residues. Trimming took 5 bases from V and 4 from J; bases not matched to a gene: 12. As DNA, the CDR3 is TGTGCCAGTAGTCTCCTCACCGACAGGGGAATCTATGGCTACACCTTC. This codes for CASSLLTDRGIYGYTF.

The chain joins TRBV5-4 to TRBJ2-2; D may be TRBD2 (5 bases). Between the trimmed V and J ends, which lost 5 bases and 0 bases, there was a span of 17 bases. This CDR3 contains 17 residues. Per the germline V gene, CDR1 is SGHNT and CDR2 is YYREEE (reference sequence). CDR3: CASRSGSLGTNTGELFF. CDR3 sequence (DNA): TGTGCCAGCAGGTCGGGATCCCTGGGGACGAACACCGGGGAGCTGTTTTTT.

The CDR3, as DNA: TGCGCCAGCAGCTTTCTCCGGACAGGGGCCTTTTTCACTGAAGCTTTCTTT. Protein sequence: CASSFLRTGAFFTEAFF. This sequence joins TRBV5-1 and TRBJ1-1; 9 bases align to TRBD1. Germline trimming cut 2 bases from V and 4 bases from J; bases unmatched to any gene: 12. CDR1 SGHRS and CDR2 YFSETQ come from the germline V gene. This CDR3 has 17 amino acids. Filled out from reference TRBV5-1 and TRBJ1-1, the complete variable domain reads KAGVTQTPRYLIKTRGQQVTLSCSPISGHRSVSWYQQTPGQGLQFLFEYFSETQRNKGNFPGRFSGRQFSNSRSEMNVSTLELGDSALYLCASSFLRTGAFFTEAFFGQGTRLTVV.

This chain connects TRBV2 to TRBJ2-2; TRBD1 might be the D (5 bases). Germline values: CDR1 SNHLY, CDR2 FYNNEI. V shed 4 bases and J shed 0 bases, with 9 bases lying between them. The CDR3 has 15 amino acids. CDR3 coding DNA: TGTGCCAGCAGTGTGTCGACAGCGAACACCGGGGAGCTGTTTTTT. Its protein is CASSVSTANTGELFF.

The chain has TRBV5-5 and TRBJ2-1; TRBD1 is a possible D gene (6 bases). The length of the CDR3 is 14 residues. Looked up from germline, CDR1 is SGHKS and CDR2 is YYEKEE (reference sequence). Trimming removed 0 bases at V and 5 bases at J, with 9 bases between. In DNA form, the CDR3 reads TGTGCCAGCAGCTTGGGACAGGCCAACAATGAGCAGTTCTTC. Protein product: CASSLGQANNEQFF.

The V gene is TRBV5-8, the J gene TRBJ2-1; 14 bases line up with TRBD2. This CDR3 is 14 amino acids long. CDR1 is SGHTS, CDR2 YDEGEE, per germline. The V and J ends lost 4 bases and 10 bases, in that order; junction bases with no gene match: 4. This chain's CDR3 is CASSVGLAGVEQFF. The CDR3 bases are TGTGCCAGCAGCGTGGGACTAGCGGGAGTAGAGCAGTTCTTC.

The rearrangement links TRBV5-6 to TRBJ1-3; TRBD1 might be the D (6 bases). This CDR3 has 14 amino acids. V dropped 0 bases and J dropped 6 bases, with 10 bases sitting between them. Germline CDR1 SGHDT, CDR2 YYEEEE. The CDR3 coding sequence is TGTGCCAGCAGCTTGGGACAGGAAGAAAACACCATATATTTT. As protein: CASSLGQEENTIYF.

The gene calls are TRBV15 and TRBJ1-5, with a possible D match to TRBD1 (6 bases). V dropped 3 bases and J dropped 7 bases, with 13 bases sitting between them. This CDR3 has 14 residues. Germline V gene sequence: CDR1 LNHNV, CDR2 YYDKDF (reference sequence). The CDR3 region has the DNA TGTGCCACCAGCAGCTACAGGGTCGGCCAGCCCCAGCATTTT. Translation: CATSSYRVGQPQHF.

The DNA of the CDR3 is TGCGCCAGCAGCTTGGGTGGCAGGGGGCAGGTTGGCTACACCTTC. Its protein is CASSLGGRGQVGYTF. The rearrangement uses TRBV5-1 and TRBJ1-2, with 8 positions matching TRBD1. Per the germline V gene, CDR1 is SGHRS and CDR2 is YFSETQ. CDR3 length equals 15 residues. Germline trimming cut 0 bases from V and 7 bases from J; bases unmatched to any gene: 8.

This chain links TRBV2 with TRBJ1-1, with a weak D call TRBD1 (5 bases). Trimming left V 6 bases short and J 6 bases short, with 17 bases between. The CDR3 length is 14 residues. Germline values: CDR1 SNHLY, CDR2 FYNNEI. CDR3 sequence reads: CASSDVAGWAEAFF. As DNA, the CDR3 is TGTGCCAGCAGCGATGTTGCAGGGTGGGCTGAAGCTTTCTTT.

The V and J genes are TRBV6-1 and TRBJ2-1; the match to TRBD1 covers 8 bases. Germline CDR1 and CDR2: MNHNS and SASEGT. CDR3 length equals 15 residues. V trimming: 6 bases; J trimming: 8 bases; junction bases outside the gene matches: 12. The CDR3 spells CASSISQGAVYEQFF. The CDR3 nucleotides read TGTGCCAGCAGCATATCTCAGGGGGCTGTCTATGAGCAGTTCTTC.

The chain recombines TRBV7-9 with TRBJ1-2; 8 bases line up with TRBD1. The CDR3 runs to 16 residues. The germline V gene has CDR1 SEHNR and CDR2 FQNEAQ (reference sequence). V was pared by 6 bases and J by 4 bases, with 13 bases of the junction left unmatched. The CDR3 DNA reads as TGTGCCAGCAGGGGGACAGGAGCCCGCCGGTTCTATGGCTACACCTTC. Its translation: CASRGTGARRFYGYTF.

The CDR3 loop is CASSIVIDNEQFF. CDR3 DNA sequence: TGTGCCAGTAGTATAGTAATAGACAATGAGCAGTTCTTC. V and J are TRBV19 and TRBJ2-1; D unresolved. The germline V gene has CDR1 LNHDA and CDR2 SQIVND (reference sequence). V was clipped by 1 base and J by 5 bases, with 6 bases between them. The CDR3 consists of 13 residues.

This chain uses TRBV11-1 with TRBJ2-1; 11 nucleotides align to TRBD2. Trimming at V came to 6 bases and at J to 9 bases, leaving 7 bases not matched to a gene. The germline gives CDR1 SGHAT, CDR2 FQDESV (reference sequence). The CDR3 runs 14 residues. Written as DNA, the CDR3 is TGTGCCAGCAGTCTTAGCGGGGGGGCCAGTGAGCAGTTCTTC. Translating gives CASSLSGGASEQFF.

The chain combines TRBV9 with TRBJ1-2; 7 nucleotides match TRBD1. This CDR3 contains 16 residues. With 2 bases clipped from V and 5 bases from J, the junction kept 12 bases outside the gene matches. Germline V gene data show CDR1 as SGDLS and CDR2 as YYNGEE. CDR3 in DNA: TGTGCCAGCAGCGTTGATTCTACAGGGGCGGCTTATGGCTACACCTTC. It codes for CASSVDSTGAAYGYTF.